This passage covers 4 T cell receptor beta chains from one sample sequenced in a study of a mutant IDH1 vaccine in newly diagnosed glioma. Sequenced by immunoSEQ multiplex PCR; TCRdb stores in-frame clones only, minus some. The sample yields fewer than 150,000 clones, 85% to 90% seen once. Sample time point: week 11, during vaccination. Doses consisted of 300 ug of mutant IDH1 20-mer peptide each, paired with topical imiquimod. Their specific antigens are unknown. Sequences were derived from PBMCs, sampled from a glioma patient whose treatment included an IDH1 peptide vaccine. The receptors shown here come from a woman aged 45-60 years with glioma.

The V gene is TRBV5-1, the J gene TRBJ2-3; 15 bases agree with TRBD2. CDR1 and CDR2 (germline): SGHRS, YFSETQ. V trimming: 5 bases; J trimming: 2 bases; junction bases outside the gene matches: 3. The CDR3 runs 16 residues. CDR3 sequence (DNA): TGCGCCAGCAGAGGACTAGCGGGAGGGAACACAGATACGCAGTATTTT. This sequence encodes CASRGLAGGNTDTQYF.

The J gene is TRBJ2-2, the V gene TRBV6-1, with D hard to call. Trimming stripped 8 bases from V and 4 bases from J, with 11 bases between. This CDR3 has 13 amino acids. CDR1 is MNHNS, CDR2 SASEGT, per germline. The CDR3 is CASCQSFTGELFF. The CDR3 DNA is TGTGCCAGCTGTCAGTCGTTCACCGGGGAGCTGTTTTTT.

The V and J genes are TRBV19 and TRBJ2-6; possibly TRBD1 for D (7 bases). The V end was cut by 7 bases, the J end by 0 bases, with 19 bases between. The CDR3 totals 18 residues. Germline CDR1 is LNHDA and CDR2 is SQIVND (reference sequence). The CDR3 spells CASTPDREDFSGANVLTF. The CDR3 region has the DNA TGTGCCAGTACCCCCGACAGGGAGGACTTCTCTGGGGCCAACGTCCTGACTTTC.

In its sample, this clone was seen a few times. The V gene is TRBV19, the J gene TRBJ1-4; no reliable D call. This CDR3 is built from 13 residues. Germline CDR1 and CDR2: LNHDA and SQIVND (reference sequence). V was cut by 3 bases and J by 14 bases, with 16 bases left in between. CDR3 sequence (DNA): TGTGCCAGTAGTATCAGCAAATTGGGAGGGCTGTTTTTT. It yields the protein CASSISKLGGLFF.